These 8 T cell receptor beta chains came from one sample sequenced in a study of T cells in Graves' hyperthyroidism and ophthalmopathy. Authors of the study amplified TCR beta CDR3 regions from RNA transcripts. First-round RT-PCR of the TCR CDR3 relied on the HTBI primer set. TCRdb ran MiXCR on the multiplex PCR reads and lists one entry per CDR3 protein. There are nearly 600,000 distinct CDR3 sequences in the sample; around 13% occur only once, and more than 4.5% lies in the top ten. The source material was blood. These receptors were obtained from a woman between 25 and 40 years old with Graves' hyperthyroidism that later progressed to Graves' ophthalmopathy.

Worth noting for this clonotype: Germline and junction disagree at one end, which may indicate a read error. CDR3 DNA: TGTGCCAGCTCACCCCCCGGGGTTAATGAAAGACTGTTTTTT. Protein product: CASSPPGVNERLFF. The chain is built from TRBV18 and TRBJ1-4; D call uncertain. This CDR3 region has 14 residues. Germline V gene sequence: CDR1 KGHSH, CDR2 LQKENI.

The rearrangement links TRBV7-3 to TRBJ2-2; D unresolved. Germline lookup yields CDR1 SGHTA and CDR2 FQGTGA. The length of the CDR3 is 12 residues. Trimming pared 1 base from V and 8 bases from J, leaving 5 bases between. The CDR3 sequence is CASSLSGGELFF. The CDR3 DNA is TGTGCCAGCAGCTTAAGCGGAGGGGAGCTGTTTTTT.

This clonotype has a count of ten or more. The chain recombines TRBV2 with TRBJ1-6, with D possibly matching TRBD1 (6 bases). Germline-derived CDR1 and CDR2 are SNHLY and FYNNEI. With 7 bases removed from V and 8 bases from J, the gap between germline ends came to 15 bases. There are 14 residues in the CDR3. The CDR3, as DNA: TGTGCCAGCACCCAAAAGGGGGGGTATTCACCCCTCCACTTT. Protein: CASTQKGGYSPLHF.

To note about this clonotype: A much larger clone is a single base away; this may be a read error. This chain connects TRBV3-1 to TRBJ1-6; D gene uncertain. Germline-derived CDR1 and CDR2 are LGHDT and YNNKEL (reference sequence). This CDR3 is 14 amino acids long. V was trimmed by 5 bases and J by 14 bases, leaving 19 bases between them. The CDR3: CASSAASGKEALHF. CDR3 DNA: TGTGCCAGCAGCGCAGCGTCCGGGAAAGAGGCCCTCCACTTT.

This clonotype came up many times. The rearrangement uses TRBV30 and TRBJ1-6; a possible D gene is TRBD1 (5 bases). The CDR3 has 15 amino acids. CDR1 and CDR2 from the germline V gene are GTSNPN and SVGIG (reference sequence). The V end lost 2 bases, the J end lost 10 bases, and 18 bases lay between the germline ends. CDR3 bases: TGTGCCTGGAGTCCAACGGGGCAGGGAGGCTCACCCCTCCACTTT. Its translation: CAWSPTGQGGSPLHF. The complete variable domain, with remaining parts taken from reference TRBV30 and TRBJ1-6, reads SQTIHQWPATLVQPVGSPLSLECTVEGTSNPNLYWYRQAAGRGLQLLFYSVGIGQISSEVPQNLSASRPQDRQFILSSKKLLLSDSGFYLCAWSPTGQGGSPLHFGNGTRLTVT.

This clonotype was seen more than once but under ten times. The rearrangement links TRBV18 to TRBJ2-1, with D possibly matching TRBD2 (6 bases). Trimming removed 1 base at V and 0 bases at J, with 10 bases between. Germline V CDR1 and CDR2: KGHSH, LQKENI. The CDR3 has 16 residues. As DNA, the CDR3 is TGTGCCAGCTCACCACTGTCCGGGGGCTCCTACAATGAGCAGTTCTTC. Its translation: CASSPLSGGSYNEQFF.

This clonotype was seen ten or more times. This chain joins TRBV11-2 and TRBJ2-7; D remains ambiguous. This CDR3 region has 15 residues. Trimming took 5 bases from V and 6 from J, leaving 20 bases between them. Germline V gene lookup returns CDR1 SGHAT and CDR2 FQNNGV. This chain's CDR3 is CASSLSIERWSEQYF. DNA of the CDR3: TGTGCCAGCAGCCTCTCAATTGAAAGGTGGAGCGAGCAGTACTTC.

This clonotype has more than one count but fewer than ten. The chain couples TRBV10-2 to TRBJ2-7; D is ambiguous. This CDR3 comprises 14 residues. The germline V and J ends were trimmed by 8 bases and 0 bases, with 14 bases remaining between them. Germline CDR1 WSHSY, CDR2 SAAADI. The CDR3 sequence is CASWSREGSYEQYF. The CDR3 coding sequence is TGCGCCAGCTGGTCCCGTGAAGGCTCCTACGAGCAGTACTTC.